Below, one T cell receptor beta chain is given with its context. Its antigen remains unidentified. Assayed TCR templates numbered 90,000 to 100,000 for each sample. Using immunoSEQ multiplex PCR, the repertoire was profiled, and TCRdb retains in-frame clones only, with some absent. The data hold more than 60,000 clones, with roughly 93% observed a single time. Germline V gives CDR1 SGHNT, CDR2 YYREEE (reference sequence). The V gene end was trimmed by 4 bases and the J gene end by 2 bases; junction bases not matched to a gene: 2. This CDR3 comprises 14 residues. The source of the sample is a study of siplizumab effects on memory and regulatory T cells. Study results and limitations: Solely a minor proportion of alloreactive clones could be assigned to unstimulated subsets. Treatment with siplizumab left mappable alloreactive CD4+ clones averaging approximately 69% Treg-derived, compared with around 29% in controls.

The V gene is TRBV5-4, the J gene TRBJ2-7, with 11 bases fitting TRBD2. Sequencing was performed on CD8+ T cells sorted from blood. The clonotype comes from a human donor in good health. The CDR3 DNA is TGTGCCAGCAGCCCGACTAGCGGGGCCTACGAGCAGTACTTC. Protein product: CASSPTSGAYEQYF.